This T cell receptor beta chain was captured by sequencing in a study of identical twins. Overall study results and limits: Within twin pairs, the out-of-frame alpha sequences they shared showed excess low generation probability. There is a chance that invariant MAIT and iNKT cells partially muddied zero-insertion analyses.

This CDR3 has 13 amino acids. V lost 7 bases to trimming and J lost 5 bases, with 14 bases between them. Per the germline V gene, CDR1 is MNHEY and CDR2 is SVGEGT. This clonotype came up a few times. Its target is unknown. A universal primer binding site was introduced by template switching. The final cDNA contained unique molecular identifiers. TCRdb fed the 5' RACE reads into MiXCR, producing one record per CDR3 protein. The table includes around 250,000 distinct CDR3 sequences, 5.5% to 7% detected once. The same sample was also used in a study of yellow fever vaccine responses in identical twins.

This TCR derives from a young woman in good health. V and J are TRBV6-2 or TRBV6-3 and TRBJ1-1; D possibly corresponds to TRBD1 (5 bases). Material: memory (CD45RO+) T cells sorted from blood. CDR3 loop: CASNGRVGTEAFF. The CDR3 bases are TGTGCCAGCAATGGCAGGGTAGGGACTGAAGCTTTCTTT.